This TCR beta chain was found in a study of T cells in localized non-small cell lung cancer. Study outcomes and limitations: Maximal T cell clonality occurred in uninvolved adjacent lung, with tumor ranking below it. A raised T cell density in blood coincided with lengthier overall survival. Within adjacent lung there appeared a median roughly 60 of the top 100 tumor clones.

Data came from immunoSEQ multiplex PCR; TCRdb stores just in-frame clones and leaves some out. The sample lists about 2,000 clones, about 22% seen once, with about 9% in the top ten. Notes on this clone: Its specificity is not known.

The sequence was collected from a female donor of 60 years or more with stage II lung adenocarcinoma. The starting material was lung tumor tissue, obtained before any cancer treatment.

CDR3 in amino acids: CASRDRGLNSPLHF. Here the CDR3 DNA reads TGTGCCAGTAGGGACAGGGGGCTTAATTCACCCCTCCACTTT. This chain links TRBV19 with TRBJ1-6; 11 bases agree with TRBD1. Looked up from germline, CDR1 is LNHDA and CDR2 is SQIVND (reference sequence). V shed 6 bases and J 6 bases; nucleotides not matched to a gene: 1. This CDR3 contains 14 residues. Combining the CDR3 with reference TRBV19 and TRBJ1-6 gives the whole variable domain DGGITQSPKYLFRKEGQNVTLSCEQNLNHDAMYWYRQDPGQGLRLIYYSQIVNDFQKGDIAEGYSVSREKKESFPLTVTSAQKNPTAFYLCASRDRGLNSPLHFGNGTRLTVT.